Listed below are T cell receptor beta chains from one sample, sequenced in a study of blood T cell repertoires in COVID-19. Here immunoSEQ multiplex PCR was the method, and the copy in TCRdb shows in-frame clones only, minus some. Of roughly 230,000 clones in the sample, around 90% were seen once. The sequencing input was peripheral blood. The receptors stem from a human donor in a cohort sampled during active COVID-19. Both conserved end residues are part of each CDR3. D genes are given only for firm matches. A clone size is listed for some rows: how often the clone was seen (once, few, many), or a class if it is expanded.

d_call	j_call	v_call	clone_size	cdr3_nt	cdr3_aa
TRBD1	TRBJ1-2	TRBV5-1	NA	TGCGCCAGCAGCTTGGGGGGACAGTATGGCTACACCTTC	CASSLGGQYGYTF
TRBD2	TRBJ2-1	TRBV19	NA	TGTGCCAGTAGTATAGATGGGGGACTAGCGGTCAATGAGCAGTTCTTC	CASSIDGGLAVNEQFF
NA	TRBJ2-7	TRBV11-2	NA	TGTGCCAGCAGCTCTCAGGGGAGCGACGAGCAGTACTTC	CASSSQGSDEQYF
TRBD1	TRBJ2-7	TRBV6-5	NA	TGTGCCAGCAGTCGGACAGGGGGCTCCTACGAGCAGTACTTC	CASSRTGGSYEQYF
NA	TRBJ1-1	TRBV5-4	NA	TGTGCCAGCAGCTTGGAGGGGTACTGGGACACTGAAGCTTTCTTT	CASSLEGYWDTEAFF
TRBD1	TRBJ1-2	TRBV7-9	NA	TGTGCCAGCAGCCCAAGGGACAGGGCTTATGGCTACACCTTC	CASSPRDRAYGYTF
TRBD2	TRBJ2-5	TRBV6-1	NA	TGTGCCAGCAGTGAGCGGGGGGGTGGTTGGACGAAAGAGACCCAGTACTTC	CASSERGGGWTKETQYF
NA	TRBJ1-4	TRBV28	NA	TGTGCCAGCGGGGGGGGCCTTGCGGACAGTCCTAGGGAAAAACTGTTTTTT	CASGGGLADSPREKLFF
NA	TRBJ1-2	TRBV3-1/TRBV3-2	NA	TGTGCCAGCAGCCCCAACGTGCTCGGGGTGACCTATGGCTACACCTTC	CASSPNVLGVTYGYTF
NA	TRBJ2-3	TRBV6-2/TRBV6-3	NA	TGTGCCAGCAGTTCCAGCGGAAGTGGCTTGATCACAGATACGCAGTATTTT	CASSSSGSGLITDTQYF
TRBD2	TRBJ2-7	TRBV7-8	NA	TGTGCCAGCAGCTTAGTATCGGATGCTAGCGGGAGCTACGAGCAGTACTTC	CASSLVSDASGSYEQYF
NA	TRBJ1-1	TRBV6-5	NA	TGTGCCAGCAGTCCCCGGACAGATGAAGCTTTCTTT	CASSPRTDEAFF
TRBD2	TRBJ2-1	TRBV6-4	NA	TGTGCCAGCAGTCCCTGGGAGGGCCTTCGAAATGAGCAGTTCTTC	CASSPWEGLRNEQFF
NA	TRBJ2-7	TRBV28	NA	TGTGCCAGCAGTTTACCCCGCTCCTACGAGCAGTACTTC	CASSLPRSYEQYF
TRBD1	TRBJ1-5	TRBV7-2	few	TGTGCCAGCAGCTTAAAAGGGGGCCCTAATCAGCCCCAGCATTTT	CASSLKGGPNQPQHF
NA	TRBJ2-7	TRBV7-6	NA	TGTGCCAGCAGCTTAGACAGTTCGGTCTCCTACGAGCAGTACTTC	CASSLDSSVSYEQYF
TRBD1	TRBJ2-7	TRBV5-1	few	TGCGCCAGCAGCTTGGCCGGCAGGGGGTACGAGCAGTACTTC	CASSLAGRGYEQYF
NA	TRBJ1-1	TRBV10-3	NA	TGTGCCATCAGTGAACCTCAGGGTCTTGAAGCTTTCTTT	CAISEPQGLEAFF
TRBD2	TRBJ2-3	TRBV4-1	NA	TGCGCCAGCAGTACTAGCGGGAGGACCACAGATACGCAGTATTTT	CASSTSGRTTDTQYF
TRBD1	TRBJ1-3	TRBV2	few	TGTGCCAGCAGTCTGACAGGGGTAGGAAACACCATATATTTT	CASSLTGVGNTIYF
TRBD1	TRBJ1-1	TRBV7-8	NA	TGTGCCAGCAGCTCAATTGACAGGGTCAACACTGAAGCTTTCTTT	CASSSIDRVNTEAFF
NA	TRBJ1-4	TRBV7-9	NA	TGTGCCAGCAGCTTAACCGGGGTCGTAGGTGAAAAACTGTTTTTT	CASSLTGVVGEKLFF
NA	TRBJ2-3	TRBV6-5	NA	TGTGCCAGCAGCCAGGGTCCCGATACGCAGTATTTT	CASSQGPDTQYF
NA	TRBJ1-2	TRBV7-9	NA	TGTGCCAGCAGCCAAGAGGGGGTCCTTCGTCCGGGCTACACCTTC	CASSQEGVLRPGYTF
TRBD1	TRBJ1-5	TRBV6-2/TRBV6-3	NA	TGTGCCAGCAGTTACAATATTATTTCGTGGACAGGATACAATCAGCCCCAGCATTTT	CASSYNIISWTGYNQPQHF
NA	TRBJ2-1	TRBV7-2	NA	TGTGCCAGCAGCTTTAGGGGCGGGGACAATGAGCAGTTCTTC	CASSFRGGDNEQFF
NA	TRBJ1-1	TRBV2	few	TGTGCCAGCAGTCCCGGGACAAGGAACACTGAAGCTTTCTTT	CASSPGTRNTEAFF
TRBD1	TRBJ2-7	TRBV28	NA	TGTGCCAGCAGGACAGGGGGCTCCTACGAGCAGTACTTC	CASRTGGSYEQYF
TRBD2	TRBJ2-7	TRBV7-2	NA	TGTGCCAGCAGCTTGGTCCGGGCTAGCGGGAACTACGAGCAGTACTTC	CASSLVRASGNYEQYF
NA	TRBJ1-2	TRBV6-5	once	TGTGCCAGCAGTCCCCCGCCGGGGTCGCTTGGCTACACCTTC	CASSPPPGSLGYTF
TRBD1	TRBJ1-3	TRBV4-3	NA	TGCGCCAGCAGCCAAGGGACAGGGTTTGGAAACACCATATATTTT	CASSQGTGFGNTIYF
TRBD2	TRBJ2-5	TRBV19	NA	TGTGCCAGTAGAGACGGGACTAGCGGGGGATTCTTGGGAGAGACCCAGTACTTC	CASRDGTSGGFLGETQYF
NA	TRBJ1-4	TRBV6-5	NA	TGTGCCAGCAGCCTAAACGGGGGAGAAAAACTGTTTTTT	CASSLNGGEKLFF
TRBD1	TRBJ2-2	TRBV9	once	TGTGCCAGCAGCGGACAGGGGGCTAACACCGGGGAGCTGTTTTTT	CASSGQGANTGELFF
TRBD1	TRBJ2-7	TRBV19	NA	TGTGCCAGTAGTATTCGTCGGGACAGCTACGAGCAGTACTTC	CASSIRRDSYEQYF
TRBD1	TRBJ1-3	TRBV4-2	NA	TGTGCCAGCAGCCAAGGAACAGGGGTGGACACCATATATTTT	CASSQGTGVDTIYF
NA	TRBJ2-4	TRBV15	NA	TGTGCCACCAGCAGAGAAGGGGGGGCCACACCGCGTAACATTCAGTACTTC	CATSREGGATPRNIQYF
NA	TRBJ2-7	TRBV5-1	NA	TGCGCCAGCAGCTCGGACTTCTACGAGCAGTACTTC	CASSSDFYEQYF
NA	TRBJ2-3	TRBV23-1	NA	TGCGCCAGCAGGCGAGGCAGAGATACGCAGTATTTT	CASRRGRDTQYF
TRBD1	TRBJ1-1	TRBV28	NA	TGTGCCAGCAGTGGGACCGGGACAGAGAACACTGAAGCTTTCTTT	CASSGTGTENTEAFF
TRBD2	TRBJ2-7	TRBV30	NA	TGTGCCTGGAGTGTACTAGCGGGAGTCTACGAGCAGTACTTC	CAWSVLAGVYEQYF
TRBD2	TRBJ2-2	TRBV9	NA	TGTGCCAGCAGCCCCCTGCGGGGGAAGGCCGGCGGGGAGCTGTTTTTT	CASSPLRGKAGGELFF
NA	TRBJ2-7	TRBV5-8	NA	TGTGCCAGCAGCGCTATCCTAGGCGAGCAGTACTTC	CASSAILGEQYF
NA	TRBJ1-2	TRBV7-9	NA	TGTGCCAGCAGCTTATCAGGGGATGGCTACACCTTC	CASSLSGDGYTF
NA	TRBJ1-4	TRBV9	few	TGTGCCAGCACCCAGGGGTCAGGAAATGAAAAACTGTTTTTT	CASTQGSGNEKLFF
TRBD1	TRBJ2-2	TRBV18	once	TGTGCCAGCTCACTTGGACAGGGGGCCCGCGGCACCGGGGAGCTGTTTTTT	CASSLGQGARGTGELFF
NA	TRBJ2-7	TRBV2	NA	TGTGCCAGCAGTGTTTGGTTGGAGGGGTACGGCGAGTACGAGCAGTACTTC	CASSVWLEGYGEYEQYF
TRBD2	TRBJ2-1	TRBV11-2	NA	TGTGCCAGCAGCTTCCGTCTGTCTAGCGGGGGGCCGTACAATGAGCAGTTCTTC	CASSFRLSSGGPYNEQFF
TRBD1	TRBJ2-7	TRBV6-6	NA	TGTGCCAGCAGTTACTCGAAGGGACAGGGTTACGAGCAGTACTTC	CASSYSKGQGYEQYF
TRBD1	TRBJ2-7	TRBV29-1	NA	TGCAGCGTTGAAGATCCGACAGGGGAAACGACCTACGAGCAGTACTTC	CSVEDPTGETTYEQYF